The 23 T cell receptor beta chains below all came from one sample that was sequenced in a study of blood T cell repertoires in COVID-19. Repertoires were generated with immunoSEQ multiplex PCR, while TCRdb's copy carries only in-frame clones and drops some. The sample consists of about 80,000 clones, about 83% of them appearing once. The sequencing sample was made of peripheral blood. These receptors came from a man aged 50 to 60 with acute or convalescent COVID-19.

V and J are TRBV19 and TRBJ2-7, with D possibly TRBD2 on 5 matching bases. CDR3 length equals 13 residues. CDR1 is LNHDA and CDR2 is SQIVND in the germline V gene (reference sequence). V lost 3 bases and J lost 2, with 8 bases in between. DNA of the CDR3: TGTGCCAGTAGTATGCGAGGGCCCTACGAGCAGTACTTC. It specifies CASSMRGPYEQYF.

This clone was counted a single time. The V and J genes are TRBV7-2 and TRBJ2-7; D gene uncertain. The CDR3 is 12 amino acids. The germline V gene encodes CDR1 SGHTA and CDR2 FQGNSA. V lost 8 bases to trimming and J lost 4 bases, with 12 bases between them. This CDR3 reads CASASGRYEQYF. The CDR3 nucleotides read TGTGCCAGCGCGTCTGGGCGTTACGAGCAGTACTTC. The full variable domain, completed using reference TRBV7-2 and TRBJ2-7, is GAGVSQSPSNKVTEKGKDVELRCDPISGHTALYWYRQSLGQGLEFLIYFQGNSAPDKSGLPSDRFSAERTGGSVSTLTIQRTQQEDSAVYLCASASGRYEQYFGPGTRLTVT.

The J gene is TRBJ2-4, the V gene TRBV19, with TRBD1 matching over 8 bases. Germline V lookup: CDR1 LNHDA, CDR2 SQIVND (reference sequence). The CDR3 sequence is 15 residues long. V was clipped by 1 base and J by 8 bases; unmatched bases: 7. This CDR3 is CASSIGSGTGYIQYF. The CDR3, as DNA: TGTGCCAGTAGTATAGGGTCCGGGACAGGTTACATTCAGTACTTC.

This chain links TRBV6-5 with TRBJ2-5; possibly TRBD2 for D (5 bases). The CDR3 is made up of 14 amino acids. Germline assignment: CDR1 MNHEY and CDR2 SVGAGI. Trimming took off 0 bases at V and 2 bases at J, with 7 bases between the two ends. In DNA form, the CDR3 reads TGTGCCAGCAGTTACTCGAGGGTTCAAGAGACCCAGTACTTC. Its translation is CASSYSRVQETQYF.

Only a few counts were recorded for this clone. V is TRBV5-5 and J is TRBJ2-5; possibly TRBD2 for D (6 bases). CDR3 length equals 14 residues. The germline V gene encodes CDR1 SGHKS and CDR2 YYEKEE (reference sequence). The ends were cut back, 1 base at V and 3 bases at J, with 10 bases in the middle. The CDR3 spells CASSLWGEKETQYF. The CDR3 DNA reads as TGTGCCAGCAGCTTGTGGGGGGAGAAAGAGACCCAGTACTTC.

V and J are TRBV7-2 and TRBJ2-4; 8 bases align to TRBD1. This CDR3 region has 15 residues. Germline CDR1 and CDR2: SGHTA and FQGNSA. The J segment lost 1 base and the V segment lost 5 bases, leaving 4 bases of the junction unmatched. The CDR3 DNA sequence: TGTGCCAGCAGCGGACAGGGATTTGCCAAAAACATTCAGTACTTC. Protein sequence: CASSGQGFAKNIQYF.

J is TRBJ1-5 and V is TRBV6-5, with 7 bases matching TRBD1. V gave up 10 bases and J gave up 1 base; unmatched junction bases: 7. The CDR3 is 14 residues long. Germline V gene lookup returns CDR1 MNHEY and CDR2 SVGAGI. CDR3 residues: CATGNRGSNQPQHF. CDR3 sequence (DNA): TGTGCCACAGGAAACAGGGGAAGCAATCAGCCCCAGCATTTT.

The chain recombines TRBV28 with TRBJ2-5, with 7 nucleotides matching TRBD2. Trimming cost V 6 bases and J 0 bases; bases outside gene matches: 7. Germline CDR1 MDHEN, CDR2 SYDVKM. The CDR3 consists of 15 residues. The CDR3 coding sequence is TGTGCCAGCAGATCGGGAGGCCAGGACCAAGAGACCCAGTACTTC. It codes for CASRSGGQDQETQYF.

This clone was recorded only once. The chain couples TRBV18 to TRBJ2-5; 9 bases fit TRBD2. This CDR3 is built from 17 residues. CDR1 and CDR2 from the germline V gene are KGHSH and LQKENI. J lost 0 bases, V lost 0 bases, and 5 bases had no gene match. CDR3 DNA: TGTGCCAGCTCACCACCGATTCTAGCGGGATACCAAGAGACCCAGTACTTC. Its protein product is CASSPPILAGYQETQYF.

This clone was picked up a small number of times. The chain employs TRBV29-1 and TRBJ1-4, with 11 bases fitting TRBD1. The V and J ends lost 6 bases and 6 bases, in that order; junction bases with no gene match: 3. The CDR3 consists of 13 residues. Germline V gives CDR1 SQVTM, CDR2 ANQGSEA. In DNA, the CDR3 is TGCAGCGTGCTGGGACAGGGGGATGAAAAACTGTTTTTT. Translated: CSVLGQGDEKLFF.

This chain uses TRBV6-2 or TRBV6-3 with TRBJ1-5; maybe TRBD1 (6 bases). Germline-derived CDR1 and CDR2 are MNHEY and SVGEGT. The CDR3 loop spans 14 amino acids. V gave up 4 bases and J gave up 5 bases, with 12 bases separating them. The CDR3 loop reads CASSWGTTDQPQHF. The CDR3 region has the DNA TGTGCCAGCAGTTGGGGGACAACCGATCAGCCCCAGCATTTT.

This chain uses TRBV15 with TRBJ2-5; 10 nucleotides match TRBD2. Germline-derived CDR1 and CDR2 are LNHNV and YYDKDF (reference sequence). The CDR3 has 16 residues. With V trimmed by 1 base and J by 2 bases, 4 bases remained unmatched. The CDR3 bases are TGTGCCACCAGCAGAGTAGGGACTAGCGCGCAAGAGACCCAGTACTTC. Translation: CATSRVGTSAQETQYF.

The table lists this clone with a few counts. The chain employs TRBV28 and TRBJ2-5, with 7 bases identical to TRBD1. The CDR3 is 14 residues long. The J segment lost 2 bases and the V segment lost 4 bases, leaving 4 bases of the junction unmatched. Per germline, CDR1 MDHEN and CDR2 SYDVKM. The CDR3 coding sequence is TGTGCCAGCAGTTCACCGGACAGGCAAGAGACCCAGTACTTC. Protein: CASSSPDRQETQYF. Together with reference TRBV28 and TRBJ2-5, the CDR3 gives the full variable domain: DVKVTQSSRYLVKRTGEKVFLECVQDMDHENMFWYRQDPGLGLRLIYFSYDVKMKEKGDIPEGYSVSREKKERFSLILESASTNQTSMYLCASSSPDRQETQYFGPGTRLLVL.

The rearrangement uses TRBV18 and TRBJ1-4; 7 bases align to TRBD1. The trim removed 2 bases at V and 8 bases at J, leaving 5 bases unmatched. Per germline, CDR1 KGHSH and CDR2 LQKENI. The CDR3 consists of 14 residues. CDR3 region: CASSPGQAGEKLFF. CDR3 bases: TGTGCCAGCTCACCAGGACAGGCTGGGGAAAAACTGTTTTTT.

J is TRBJ1-2 and V is TRBV12-3 or TRBV12-4, with D possibly TRBD1 on 5 matching bases. The CDR3 extends over 13 amino acids. V lost 4 bases to trimming and J lost 9 bases, with 15 bases between them. The CDR3 loop reads CASSSLVRASYTF. In DNA form, the CDR3 reads TGTGCCAGCAGTTCTCTGGTCAGGGCGAGCTACACCTTC.

This clone was recorded a few times. The J gene is TRBJ2-7, the V gene TRBV5-6; 7 bases are a match to TRBD2. The V gene's germline CDR1 is SGHDT and CDR2 YYEEEE. The CDR3 consists of 17 residues. The J segment lost 0 bases and the V segment lost 2 bases, leaving 11 bases of the junction unmatched. The CDR3 DNA follows: TGTGCCAGCAGCTTCCCAGCCGGCGGGGGTTTCTCCTACGAGCAGTACTTC. Translating it yields CASSFPAGGGFSYEQYF.

This clone was counted a single time. The chain carries TRBV19 and TRBJ1-4; 10 nucleotides line up with TRBD1. The V gene's germline CDR1 is LNHDA and CDR2 SQIVND (reference sequence). V dropped 4 bases and J dropped 0; count of bases not matched to a gene: 5. The CDR3 is made up of 17 amino acids. The CDR3 DNA reads TGTGCCAGTAGTAACCGGGACAGGGGTTCAACTAATGAAAAACTGTTTTTT. It yields the protein CASSNRDRGSTNEKLFF.

The chain uses TRBV3-1 (or the pseudogene TRBV3-2) and TRBJ1-1, with D hard to call. The CDR3 consists of 12 residues. V lost 3 bases and J lost 8, with 10 bases in between. Per the germline V gene, CDR1 is LGHDT and CDR2 is YNNKEL (reference sequence). CDR3 sequence reads: CASSQTKSEAFF. The DNA of the CDR3 is TGTGCCAGCAGCCAGACTAAGAGCGAAGCTTTCTTT.

This clone was observed once. The chain combines TRBV3-1 (or the pseudogene TRBV3-2) with TRBJ1-2; no reliable D call. Trimming stripped 1 base from V and 6 bases from J, with 12 bases between. The CDR3 totals 14 residues. CDR1 and CDR2 from the germline V gene are LGHDT and YNNKEL (reference sequence). The CDR3 loop is CASSQGLGGNGYTF. CDR3 DNA: TGTGCCAGCAGCCAAGGTCTCGGAGGGAATGGCTACACCTTC.

This clone was observed once. The chain has TRBV6-5 and TRBJ2-7; TRBD1 aligns across 7 bases. Germline CDR1 is MNHEY and CDR2 is SVGAGI. The CDR3 length is 14 residues. The ends lost 0 bases at V and 5 bases at J; junction bases unmatched: 4. CDR3 loop: CASSYSTTGNEQYF. The CDR3 DNA is TGTGCCAGCAGTTACTCCACGACAGGGAACGAGCAGTACTTC.

The chain carries TRBV9 and TRBJ1-6; maybe TRBD1 (5 bases). Germline assignment: CDR1 SGDLS and CDR2 YYNGEE. The length of the CDR3 is 13 residues. V shed 2 bases and J shed 9 bases, with 9 bases lying between them. This chain's CDR3 is CASSVSRVSPLHF. The CDR3 DNA follows: TGTGCCAGCAGCGTCTCCAGGGTTTCACCCCTCCACTTT.

The V and J genes are TRBV4-3 and TRBJ1-6; 8 bases fit TRBD1. V was clipped by 1 base and J by 14 bases; unmatched bases: 7. The CDR3 runs 14 residues. Germline CDR1 and CDR2: LGHNA and YSLEER. The CDR3 nucleotides are TGCGCCAGCAGCCAAGTTCAGGGGGCCTTGGCCCTCCACTTT. Translated: CASSQVQGALALHF.

The chain is built from TRBV4-1 and TRBJ2-7, with TRBD1 identical over 11 bases. The germline CDR1 and CDR2 sequences are MGHRA and YSYEKL. The J segment lost 3 bases and the V segment lost 4 bases, leaving 5 bases of the junction unmatched. This CDR3 region has 15 residues. CDR3 DNA: TGCGCCAGCAGCCGAGGACAGGGGGCGTTCTACGAGCAGTACTTC. It is translated as CASSRGQGAFYEQYF.